This TCR beta chain came from a study of cytotoxic CD8 clonotypes in ibrutinib-treated CLL. Some clones are missing from TCRdb's copy, which holds only in-frame ones; the method was immunoSEQ multiplex PCR. The table lists 160,000 or so clones, roughly 80% of them singletons. The ends were cut back, 7 bases at V and 4 bases at J, with 4 bases in the middle. The CDR3 consists of 11 residues. Germline loops: CDR1 MNHNS, CDR2 SASEGT. The sequence came from a human donor with chronic lymphocytic leukemia. The specimen comprised PBMCs, sampled after 24 months of ibrutinib treatment. The chain is built from TRBV6-1 and TRBJ2-2, with D uncertain. The CDR3 spells CASTTTGELFF. CDR3 DNA: TGTGCCAGCACCACCACCGGGGAGCTGTTTTTT.